This T cell receptor beta chain was recorded in a study of blood T cells in healthy people across ages. General study results and limits: A conclusive naive versus antigen-experienced comparison was prevented by the unsorted PBMCs.

There were healthy Caucasian individuals from Russia, aged about 6 to 100, serving as donors. The CDR3 is 14 amino acids. V was clipped by 3 bases and J by 4 bases; unmatched bases: 7. CDR1 and CDR2 (germline): SQVTM, ANQGSEA. A second PCR of about 7 to 11 cycles used a sample-barcoded 5' primer and a J-beta primer mix. Researchers report that each sample yielded at least 2.5 million CDR3-containing paired-end reads. TCRdb reanalysed the 5' RACE reads using MiXCR and keeps one entry per CDR3 protein. The table lists under 1,000,000 distinct CDR3 sequences, more than 35% of them singletons. For this clonotype: Its antigen remains unknown.

The clonotype originates from an elderly man in good health. Sequencing used blood. The chain joins TRBV29-1 to TRBJ2-5, with 8 bases aligning to TRBD2. The CDR3 loop reads CSVDARAGGETQYF. CDR3 DNA: TGCAGCGTTGATGCCAGGGCGGGGGGAGAGACCCAGTACTTC.